This TCR beta chain was captured by sequencing in a study of T cells after yellow fever vaccination. Overall study results and limits: A weaker but faster secondary response was observed, peaking on day 5 versus 15. Subsequent to the booster, the majority of primary-vaccination clones reappeared (roughly 97% CD4, approximately 85% CD8).

5'RACE template switching added a universal primer site and UMIs to TCR cDNA. TCRdb passed the 5' RACE reads through MiXCR, listing each CDR3 protein once. Found here are 450,000 to 550,000 distinct CDR3 sequences, just over 20% of them singletons; the top ten hold less than 20%. To note about this clonotype: The target antigen is unknown.

CDR1 is SGDLS, CDR2 YYNGEE, per germline. The CDR3 covers 14 residues. V dropped 3 bases and J dropped 3 bases, with 11 bases sitting between them. This sequence originates from a man between 18 and 29 years old who received the YFV17D yellow fever vaccine. V usage is TRBV9 and J usage is TRBJ2-3; tentatively, D is TRBD1 or TRBD2 (5 bases each). The specimen was PBMCs, collected about 21 days after the first yellow fever vaccination. The CDR3 region has the DNA TGTGCCAGCAGCGCCCGACAGCGGACAGATACGCAGTATTTT. This sequence encodes CASSARQRTDTQYF.